This TCR beta chain derives from a study of T-cell reconstitution after alpha-beta-depleted transplantation in children. General study results and limits: One year after transplant, T-cell counts and diversity came mostly from newly produced T cells. Some patients' high day-60 TCRbeta diversity was attributed to recipient cells surviving conditioning. There were reportedly several hundred expanded graft clones from which alpha-beta T cells came about two months after transplant.

Preparation of the TCRbeta library used unique molecular identifiers. TCRdb reprocessed the PCR reads via MiXCR and lists one record per CDR3 protein. The sample has 550,000 to 800,000 distinct CDR3 sequences, roughly 13% seen once; the top ten hold roughly 0.84%. Germline V gene data show CDR1 as SGHTA and CDR2 as FQGNSA. V shed 2 bases, J shed 7 bases, and the junction held 9 bases outside the gene matches. The CDR3 is 16 amino acids. Many counts were recorded for this clonotype. Antigen unknown. This clonotype was obtained from a girl aged 2 to 10 with congenital amegakaryocytic thrombocytopenia, due to receive a stem cell transplant. Specimen: PBMCs, collected before TCRalphabeta/CD19-depleted stem cell transplant. The chain is built from TRBV7-2 and TRBJ2-1; TRBD1 matches 9 bases. The CDR3 region has the DNA TGTGCCAGCAGCTTAATGTCGCGGGACAGGGTTAATGAGCAGTTCTTC. Protein sequence: CASSLMSRDRVNEQFF.